This record covers a single T cell receptor beta chain. What it binds is unknown. Profiling relied on immunoSEQ multiplex PCR, and the TCRdb table lists in-frame clones only, not all of them. The sample carries around 690,000 clones, about 90% recorded once. The CDR3 extends over 15 amino acids. V was cut by 1 base and J by 4 bases, with 12 bases left in between. Germline values: CDR1 SGHRS, CDR2 YFSETQ. The entry originates in a study of shared clonotypes between healthy human individuals. Study in general: Contributing individuals were two females and a few males aged 18 to 49.

Findings and limits, study-wide: The naive CD4 repertoires of a few donors were compared, and about 5% of clonotypes were shared.

The V and J genes are TRBV5-1 and TRBJ2-1; perhaps D is TRBD1 or TRBD2 (5 bases each). The sequencing sample was made of memory CD8+ T cells from PBMCs. As to subset: CD45RO+ cells pooled with CCR7-negative TemRA cells. The TCR originated in a man younger than 35 in good health. Some clones in this sample may be carry-over from other donors' samples. The CDR3 region is CASSLKRGVYNEQFF. The CDR3 DNA follows: TGCGCCAGCAGCTTGAAGCGAGGGGTTTACAATGAGCAGTTCTTC.